This T cell receptor (beta chain) comes out of a study of beta chain features in type 1 diabetes. Study outcomes and limitations: A moderate, significant TCRB CDR3 shortening appeared in type 1 diabetes across four CD4+ subsets.

Expressed TCRB transcripts were sequenced, since all the RNA that had been isolated was reverse transcribed. The table came from immunoSEQ multiplex PCR; TCRdb's copy has only in-frame clones and leaves some out. The sample consists of roughly 290,000 clones, about 15% of them appearing once. Looked up from germline, CDR1 is SGDLS and CDR2 is YYNGEE. With V trimmed by 0 bases and J by 4 bases, 7 bases remained unmatched. This CDR3 is built from 16 residues. In its sample, this clone was seen a few times. Its specificity is unknown. The sample taken for sequencing was naive CD4+ T cells from blood. The sequence came from a man aged 18 to 29 with type 1 diabetes. This chain joins TRBV9 and TRBJ2-3; 8 bases are shared with TRBD2. CDR3 in DNA: TGTGCCAGCAGCGTAGTGAGCGGGGGTGGGCCAGATACGCAGTATTTT. It translates to CASSVVSGGGPDTQYF. The full variable domain, rest sourced from reference TRBV9 and TRBJ2-3, is DSGVTQTPKHLITATGQRVTLRCSPRSGDLSVYWYQQSLDQGLQFLIQYYNGEERAKGNILERFSAQQFPDLHSELNLSSLELGDSALYFCASSVVSGGGPDTQYFGPGTRLTVL.